The 11 T cell receptor beta chains reported below all come from one sample, sequenced in a study of CD8 T cells in ankylosing spondylitis (dated by TCRdb to 2015 to 2018). The library relied on 5' RACE. Sequencing relied on an Illumina HiSeq 2500. In TCRdb, the public reads were trimmed at Q25 with fastp and aligned with MiXCR, with productive beta chains retained. Duplicate CDR3 protein sequences are folded into a single record with the most common DNA and genes. Here the sample has about 300,000 distinct CDR3 sequences; 11% occur a single time. The ten largest clones take up roughly 9.2% of the sample. The material sequenced was blood, either unsorted or a sorted T cell fraction (not recorded which). These receptors were obtained from a female donor with ankylosing spondylitis or in good health (not recorded which).

J is TRBJ2-7 and V is TRBV20-1; D not certain. The V end was cut by 2 bases, the J end by 4 bases, with 12 bases between. Germline V CDR1 and CDR2: DFQATT, SNEGSKA (reference sequence). The CDR3 sequence is 13 residues long. This CDR3 is CSARPVNPYEQYF. In DNA form, the CDR3 reads TGCAGTGCTAGACCTGTGAACCCGTACGAGCAGTACTTC.

This clonotype was observed at least ten times. The chain uses TRBV12-3 or TRBV12-4 and TRBJ1-6, with D maybe TRBD1 (5 bases). The CDR3 consists of 14 residues. V shed 6 bases and J shed 9 bases, with 15 bases lying between them. CDR3 sequence: CASSAGTFRSPLHF. DNA for the CDR3: TGTGCCAGCAGCGCCGGGACTTTCCGTTCACCCCTCCACTTT.

The genes are TRBV5-1 and TRBJ2-1, with D possibly matching TRBD1 (5 bases). The germline V gene has CDR1 SGHRS and CDR2 YFSETQ. This CDR3 has 15 amino acids. V lost 2 bases and J 6 bases, leaving 15 bases between the germline ends. The CDR3 sequence is CASSFQAPRANEQFF. The CDR3 DNA is TGCGCCAGCAGCTTCCAGGCCCCCAGGGCCAATGAGCAGTTCTTC.

In this sample, this clonotype turned up many times. This chain joins TRBV11-2 and TRBJ2-7; 8 nucleotides agree with TRBD1. CDR3 length: 14 amino acids. CDR1 and CDR2 (germline): SGHAT, FQNNGV. V shed 3 bases, J shed 3 bases, and the junction held 4 bases outside the gene matches. The CDR3 reads CASSFDRGIYEQYF. CDR3 in DNA: TGTGCCAGCAGCTTCGACAGGGGAATCTACGAGCAGTACTTC.

The sample holds many counts of this clonotype. The rearrangement uses TRBV7-8 and TRBJ2-1; D unresolved. V was shortened by 2 bases and J by 6 bases, with 8 bases between the two germline ends. Germline CDR1 is SGHVS and CDR2 is FQNEAQ. CDR3 length: 13 amino acids. The CDR3 sequence is CASSLKGINEQFF. CDR3 DNA: TGTGCCAGCAGCTTAAAGGGCATCAATGAGCAGTTCTTC.

This clonotype was detected ten times or more. The chain carries TRBV20-1 and TRBJ2-2, with 8 bases lining up with TRBD1. With V trimmed by 6 bases and J by 6 bases, 12 bases remained unmatched. From germline, CDR1 is DFQATT and CDR2 SNEGSKA (reference sequence). The CDR3 contains 15 residues. The CDR3: CSAMTPDRGSGELFF. The CDR3 bases are TGCAGTGCCATGACCCCTGACAGGGGATCCGGGGAGCTGTTTTTT.

This clonotype was recorded at least ten times. The V call is TRBV20-1, the J call TRBJ1-5, with D possibly TRBD1 on 5 matching bases. Trimming shortened V by 0 bases and J by 2 bases, and 23 bases separated the two germline ends. CDR3 length: 19 amino acids. Germline CDR1 reads DFQATT; CDR2 reads SNEGSKA (reference sequence). The CDR3 region is CSARDQGRRGLDGNQPQHF. As DNA, the CDR3 is TGCAGTGCTAGAGATCAGGGCCGGAGGGGCCTCGATGGCAATCAGCCCCAGCATTTT.

The chain has TRBV12-3 or TRBV12-4 and TRBJ2-1, with a tentative D call TRBD1 (6 bases). V was cut by 3 bases and J by 9 bases, with 9 bases left in between. This CDR3 contains 12 residues. Here the CDR3 reads CASSFRGSEQFF. For the CDR3, the DNA is TGTGCCAGCAGTTTCAGGGGATCTGAGCAGTTCTTC.

This clonotype has only a few counts. V usage is TRBV29-1 and J usage is TRBJ2-5; tentatively, D is TRBD2 (6 bases). The V gene's germline CDR1 is SQVTM and CDR2 ANQGSEA. The CDR3 spans 13 residues. V lost 4 bases, J lost 5 bases, and 14 bases lay in between. The CDR3 DNA follows: TGCAGCGTTGTGCGGACCGCGGGGGAGACCCAGTACTTC. This encodes CSVVRTAGETQYF.

This clonotype was detected many times. V usage is TRBV5-1 and J usage is TRBJ2-7; D unresolved. This CDR3 has 11 residues. Germline V CDR1 and CDR2: SGHRS, YFSETQ. Trimming pared 3 bases from V and 6 bases from J, leaving 7 bases between. CDR3 nucleotides: TGCGCCAGCAGCTATGACATCGAGCAGTACTTC. It translates to CASSYDIEQYF. The variable domain in full, completed from reference TRBV5-1 and TRBJ2-7, reads KAGVTQTPRYLIKTRGQQVTLSCSPISGHRSVSWYQQTPGQGLQFLFEYFSETQRNKGNFPGRFSGRQFSNSRSEMNVSTLELGDSALYLCASSYDIEQYFGPGTRLTVT.

There are many counts of this clonotype. This chain joins TRBV20-1 and TRBJ2-3; either TRBD1 or TRBD2 may supply D (5 bases each). Germline CDR1 is DFQATT and CDR2 is SNEGSKA (reference sequence). Trimming removed 3 bases at V and 6 bases at J, with 16 bases between. The CDR3 covers 14 residues. The CDR3 region is CSASEAPRGDTQYF. The CDR3, as DNA: TGCAGTGCTAGTGAGGCCCCTCGGGGCGATACGCAGTATTTT.